This T cell receptor beta chain was sequenced for a study of blood T cells in healthy people across ages. Study context: Capture by template switching was about one barcoded beta molecule per two T cells. Whole-study results and caveats: Naive T cell percentage showed a strong correlation with TCR beta diversity.

A second PCR, run for roughly 6 to 11 cycles, used a sample-barcoded 5' primer plus a J-beta primer mix. TCRdb re-analysed the 5' RACE reads in MiXCR, keeping a single row per CDR3 protein. The sample shows 700,000 to 950,000 distinct CDR3 sequences, roughly 44% of them seen only once. Donors were healthy Caucasian individuals from Russia aged about 6 to 100. Concerning this clonotype itself: Its cognate antigen is unknown.

Material: blood. The sequence was obtained from an older woman in good health.

CDR3 nucleotides: TGTGCCAGCAGACTCCGGCCGGAGGACGCTTTCTTT. Translation: CASRLRPEDAFF. This chain joins TRBV28 and TRBJ1-1; D unresolved. This CDR3 contains 12 residues. Per germline, CDR1 MDHEN and CDR2 SYDVKM. Trimming took off 6 bases at V and 11 bases at J, with 16 bases between the two ends.